Below, 15 T cell receptor beta chains from the same sample are listed, as sequenced in a study of early T cells in non-severe SARS-CoV-2 infection. TCRdb re-called the 5' RACE reads with MiXCR, one entry per CDR3 protein. Seen here are tens of thousands of distinct CDR3 sequences, around 5.6% observed once, and the top ten hold approximately 7.2%. The sequenced sample was whole blood. The receptors were gathered from an adult who was a healthcare worker with PCR-confirmed SARS-CoV-2 infection or an uninfected control (not recorded which).

This clonotype was counted a few times. Since a much larger clone is just one base distant, this may be a read error. The chain employs TRBV10-3 and TRBJ1-5; a possible D gene is TRBD1 (5 bases). Germline V gene lookup returns CDR1 ENHRY and CDR2 SYGVKD. The CDR3 runs 15 residues. The CDR3 reads CAICESGDSNQPQHF. Written as DNA, the CDR3 is TGTGCCATCTGTGAGTCTGGGGACAGCAATCAGCCCCAGCATTTT.

This clonotype was seen repeatedly, ten times or more. V and J are TRBV3-1 and TRBJ1-2; possible D gene TRBD1, 5 bases. V gave up 4 bases and J gave up 4 bases, with 16 bases separating them. The CDR3 spans 15 residues. The germline V gene has CDR1 LGHDT and CDR2 YNNKEL (reference sequence). The CDR3 reads CASSPLDSFLYGYTF. The CDR3 region has the DNA TGTGCCAGCAGCCCCCTCGACAGTTTCCTCTATGGCTACACCTTC. The full variable domain, its missing parts supplied by reference TRBV3-1 and TRBJ1-2, is DTAVSQTPKYLVTQMGNDKSIKCEQNLGHDTMYWYKQDSKKFLKIMFSYNNKELIINETVPNRFSPKSPDKAHLNLHINSLELGDSAVYFCASSPLDSFLYGYTFGSGTRLTVV.

This clonotype was recorded at least ten times. The chain has TRBV2 and TRBJ1-1; TRBD1 matches at 11 bases. V trimming: 8 bases; J trimming: 2 bases; junction bases outside the gene matches: 7. CDR3 length: 15 residues. Germline assignment: CDR1 SNHLY and CDR2 FYNNEI. In DNA, the CDR3 is TGTGCCAGCGTGTTCGGACAGGGGGCAAACACTGAAGCTTTCTTT. Protein sequence: CASVFGQGANTEAFF.

Ten or more counts support this clonotype. The chain links TRBV5-6 to TRBJ2-5; TRBD1 agrees at 9 bases. CDR1 and CDR2 (germline): SGHDT, YYEEEE. CDR3 length: 15 amino acids. V was clipped by 4 bases and J by 2 bases; unmatched bases: 6. The CDR3 loop reads CASSPGTGRQETQYF. The CDR3 DNA is TGTGCCAGCAGCCCCGGGACAGGGAGGCAAGAGACCCAGTACTTC.

Ten or more counts support this clonotype. The chain uses TRBV6-5 and TRBJ1-2, with D possibly TRBD1 on 5 matching bases. V lost 0 bases to trimming and J lost 7 bases, with 9 bases between them. There are 13 residues in the CDR3. CDR1 is MNHEY and CDR2 is SVGAGI in the germline V gene. The CDR3 coding sequence is TGTGCCAGCAGTTACTCTAGTCAGGGTGGCTACACCTTC. Protein: CASSYSSQGGYTF.

This clonotype was counted a few times. The rearrangement links TRBV14 to TRBJ2-3; perhaps D is TRBD1 or TRBD2 (6 bases each). This CDR3 region has 15 residues. From germline, CDR1 is SGHDN and CDR2 FVKESK. Trimming removed 3 bases from V and 2 bases from J, with 12 bases in between. The CDR3 DNA is TGTGCCAGCAGCCATAATCGGGGGCTCACAGATACGCAGTATTTT. The encoded protein is CASSHNRGLTDTQYF.

This clonotype occurred many times. This chain joins TRBV28 and TRBJ1-2; D uncertain. This CDR3 contains 12 residues. Trimming cost V 5 bases and J 6 bases, with 10 bases left between them. CDR1 and CDR2 (germline): MDHEN, SYDVKM. As DNA, the CDR3 is TGTGCCAGCAGTAACCAGATTAATGGCTACACCTTC. It specifies CASSNQINGYTF.

At least ten counts were recorded for this clonotype. V and J are TRBV4-3 and TRBJ1-2; D is unresolved. With 1 base removed from V and 5 bases from J, the gap between germline ends came to 8 bases. Germline lookup yields CDR1 LGHNA and CDR2 YSLEER. CDR3 size: 13 residues. The CDR3 protein is CASSQGGPYGYTF. Written as DNA, the CDR3 is TGCGCCAGCAGCCAAGGAGGTCCTTATGGCTACACCTTC.

This clonotype was detected ten times or more. This rearrangement joins TRBV4-3 to TRBJ2-6, with 7 bases aligning to TRBD1. V trimming: 5 bases; J trimming: 0 bases; junction bases outside the gene matches: 13. This CDR3 contains 19 residues. From germline, CDR1 is LGHNA and CDR2 YSLEER. The CDR3 DNA is TGCGCCAGCAGCAGGGGGTCCGGGACAGAGAGCTCTGGGGCCAACGTCCTGACTTTC. Translating gives CASSRGSGTESSGANVLTF.

This clonotype was counted at least ten times. The chain combines TRBV6-5 with TRBJ1-1; tentatively, D is TRBD1 (5 bases). The CDR3 has 14 residues. Germline V gene data show CDR1 as MNHEY and CDR2 as SVGAGI. The germline V and J ends were trimmed by 6 bases and 0 bases, with 11 bases remaining between them. CDR3 protein: CASRHRLLNTEAFF. As DNA, the CDR3 is TGTGCCAGCAGGCACAGGTTATTGAACACTGAAGCTTTCTTT.

This clonotype was seen more than once but under ten times. This chain connects TRBV18 to TRBJ1-4; 7 nucleotides line up with TRBD1. Germline V gene data show CDR1 as KGHSH and CDR2 as LQKENI. The CDR3 consists of 13 residues. With V trimmed by 8 bases and J by 7 bases, 7 bases remained unmatched. CDR3 nucleotides: TGTGCCAGCCATGACAGGGAAGGTGAAAAACTGTTTTTT. Translating it yields CASHDREGEKLFF.

The table lists this clonotype with many counts. J is TRBJ1-6 and V is TRBV12-3 or TRBV12-4, with D possibly being TRBD1 (5 bases). The CDR3 runs to 15 residues. V was trimmed by 2 bases and J by 9 bases, leaving 14 bases between them. The CDR3 coding sequence is TGTGCCAGCAGTTTATTGGCAGGGAGTGCTTCACCCCTCCACTTT. This sequence encodes CASSLLAGSASPLHF.

There are many counts of this clonotype. The gene calls are TRBV20-1 and TRBJ1-3; D gene uncertain. CDR1 is DFQATT, CDR2 SNEGSKA, per germline (reference sequence). The CDR3 length is 13 residues. V gave up 3 bases and J gave up 0 bases, with 6 bases separating them. The CDR3 protein is CSASRISGNTIYF. For the CDR3, the DNA is TGCAGTGCTAGCCGGATCTCTGGAAACACCATATATTTT.

The genes are TRBV28 and TRBJ2-5; D perhaps matches TRBD1 (6 bases). Trimming removed 3 bases at V and 2 bases at J, with 19 bases between. The CDR3 consists of 17 residues. Looked up from germline, CDR1 is MDHEN and CDR2 is SYDVKM. CDR3: CASSFLRQGWEQETQYF. The CDR3 DNA sequence: TGTGCCAGCAGTTTTCTGCGGCAGGGGTGGGAGCAAGAGACCCAGTACTTC.

The V call is TRBV7-2, the J call TRBJ2-3, with 13 bases fitting TRBD2. Per germline, CDR1 SGHTA and CDR2 FQGNSA. J gave up 5 bases and V 5 bases, and 10 bases lay outside the gene matches. The CDR3 sequence is 17 residues long. The CDR3 DNA follows: TGTGCCAGCAGCCTGACTAGCGGGGGGTCCGTCTTAGATACGCAGTATTTT. Amino acids: CASSLTSGGSVLDTQYF.